Listed here are 28 T cell receptor beta chains from one sample, sequenced in a study of CD8+ T cells in alopecia areata. Investigators isolated RNA and reverse transcribed it into cDNA to act as the sequencing template. Libraries were prepared by immunoSEQ multiplex PCR; TCRdb keeps only in-frame clonotypes and omits some of them. The data contain roughly 92,000 clones, just over 70% of them singletons. Treatment reported: oral pan-JAK inhibitor, 5-10 mg twice daily. The specimen was CD8+ T cells sorted from blood, collected at approximately week 42, from a patient treated with tofacitinib. The receptors stem from a human donor with alopecia areata.

In DNA, the CDR3 is TGTGCCAGCAGTTTAGCACTCGACTACGAGCAGTACTTC. As protein: CASSLALDYEQYF. The V gene is TRBV27, the J gene TRBJ2-7; D remains unclear. This CDR3 is built from 13 residues. Per germline, CDR1 MNHEY and CDR2 SMNVEV (reference sequence). Deletions cut 2 bases from V and 3 bases from J, with 8 bases between.

The chain has TRBV19 and TRBJ1-1; 11 nucleotides match TRBD1. V was pared by 5 bases and J by 6 bases, with 8 bases of the junction left unmatched. This CDR3 comprises 15 residues. The germline gives CDR1 LNHDA, CDR2 SQIVND (reference sequence). The CDR3: CASSPSGTGGAEAFF. The CDR3 DNA sequence: TGTGCCAGTAGTCCTTCCGGGACAGGGGGAGCTGAAGCTTTCTTT.

This chain joins TRBV6-5 and TRBJ1-2; tentatively, D is TRBD1 (6 bases). V was pared by 5 bases and J by 10 bases, with 11 bases between. Germline assignment: CDR1 MNHEY and CDR2 SVGAGI. The CDR3 is made up of 11 amino acids. Here the CDR3 reads CASSTGIVYTF. For the CDR3, the DNA is TGTGCCAGCAGTACAGGGATCGTCTACACCTTC.

This rearrangement joins TRBV30 to TRBJ1-1, with D possibly TRBD1 on 5 matching bases. Germline CDR1 reads GTSNPN; CDR2 reads SVGIG (reference sequence). The ends were cut back, 5 bases at V and 4 bases at J, with 14 bases in the middle. The length of the CDR3 is 13 residues. CDR3 DNA: TGTGCCTGGGGATCAGGGTTCGCCACTGAAGCTTTCTTT. Its translation: CAWGSGFATEAFF.

This clone appeared a few times. The chain is built from TRBV19 and TRBJ1-2, with D tentatively TRBD1 (5 bases). CDR1 LNHDA and CDR2 SQIVND come from the germline V gene (reference sequence). Trimming shortened V by 6 bases and J by 2 bases, and 22 bases separated the two germline ends. The CDR3 totals 17 residues. The CDR3 loop reads CASSYPSTDRINYGYTF. CDR3 DNA sequence: TGTGCCAGTAGCTACCCTTCGACAGACAGAATAAACTATGGCTACACCTTC.

The J gene is TRBJ1-1, the V gene TRBV19; D is possibly TRBD1 (5 bases). Germline CDR1 reads LNHDA; CDR2 reads SQIVND (reference sequence). Trimming stripped 3 bases from V and 8 bases from J, with 10 bases between. There are 12 residues in the CDR3. Here the CDR3 DNA reads TGTGCCAGTAGTATCGGGGCGAGGGAAGCTTTCTTT. Its translation is CASSIGAREAFF.

The chain links TRBV21-1 to TRBJ2-6; TRBD1, the D gene given by the table, was not confirmed from the DNA. TRBV21-1 constitutes a pseudogene. CDR3 length: 19 amino acids. This CDR3 is CASSSDSPPNECGANVLTF. The CDR3 bases are TGTGCCAGCAGCAGCGACAGTCCCCCAAATGAGTGTGGGGCCAACGTCCTGACTTTC.

The chain has TRBV19 and TRBJ1-2, with D perhaps TRBD1 (5 bases). The CDR3 loop spans 12 amino acids. The V and J ends lost 5 bases and 5 bases respectively, with 9 bases between them. Germline V gene sequence: CDR1 LNHDA, CDR2 SQIVND (reference sequence). CDR3 sequence: CASSQGGYGYTF. As DNA, the CDR3 is TGTGCCAGTAGTCAGGGAGGTTATGGCTACACCTTC.

J is TRBJ2-7 and V is TRBV14; a possible D gene is TRBD2 (6 bases). V lost 0 bases, J lost 6 bases, and 9 bases lay in between. The CDR3 consists of 13 residues. Germline V gives CDR1 SGHDN, CDR2 FVKESK. CDR3 sequence reads: CASSQEGGSEQYF. DNA of the CDR3: TGTGCCAGCAGCCAAGAGGGGGGAAGCGAGCAGTACTTC.

The chain has TRBV29-1 and TRBJ1-4, with TRBD1 as a possible D gene (6 bases). Germline CDR1 is SQVTM and CDR2 is ANQGSEA. V shed 2 bases and J shed 2 bases, with 9 bases lying between them. This CDR3 is built from 14 residues. DNA for the CDR3: TGCAGCGTTGAAATTAGGGGGACTAATGAAAAACTGTTTTTT. This encodes CSVEIRGTNEKLFF. The complete variable domain, with remaining parts taken from reference TRBV29-1 and TRBJ1-4, reads SAVISQKPSRDICQRGTSLTIQCQVDSQVTMMFWYRQQPGQSLTLIATANQGSEATYESGFVIDKFPISRPNLTFSTLTVSNMSPEDSSIYLCSVEIRGTNEKLFFGSGTQLSVL.

This chain connects TRBV4-3 to TRBJ2-4, with 7 bases that match TRBD2. The germline gives CDR1 LGHNA, CDR2 YSLEER. V dropped 0 bases and J dropped 0; count of bases not matched to a gene: 14. The CDR3 has 20 amino acids. CDR3 loop: CASSQDLGDYDELAKNIQYF. Here the CDR3 DNA reads TGCGCCAGCAGCCAAGATTTAGGGGACTATGACGAACTAGCCAAAAACATTCAGTACTTC.

V and J are TRBV4-2 and TRBJ1-2; D may be TRBD1 (5 bases). Germline V gene data show CDR1 as LGHNA and CDR2 as YNFKEQ. V gave up 0 bases and J gave up 2 bases, with 13 bases separating them. The CDR3 has 16 residues. The CDR3, as DNA: TGTGCCAGCAGCCAAGAGGGGGAAGGACTGAACTATGGCTACACCTTC. It specifies CASSQEGEGLNYGYTF.

The chain recombines TRBV7-2 with TRBJ2-7; maybe TRBD1 (6 bases). Germline lookup yields CDR1 SGHTA and CDR2 FQGNSA. Trimming left V 1 base short and J 2 bases short, with 9 bases between. The CDR3 runs 14 residues. The CDR3 spells CASSLGGPPYEQYF. The CDR3 DNA follows: TGTGCCAGCAGCTTAGGGGGGCCTCCCTACGAGCAGTACTTC.

A word on this clone: The final CDR3 position lacks the conserved phenylalanine or tryptophan, pointing to a likely read error. This CDR3 reads CASRPQGYTEAFL. The CDR3 coding sequence is TGTGCCAGCAGGCCACAGGGGTACACTGAAGCTTTCCTT. The J gene is TRBJ1-1, the V gene TRBV28; 7 bases agree with TRBD1. The CDR3 runs to 13 residues. Germline V gives CDR1 MDHEN, CDR2 SYDVKM. The V gene end was trimmed by 6 bases and the J gene end by 3 bases; junction bases not matched to a gene: 4.

This sequence joins TRBV7-9 and TRBJ2-7; weak D call: TRBD1 (6 bases). V dropped 5 bases and J dropped 3 bases, with 11 bases sitting between them. Per the germline V gene, CDR1 is SEHNR and CDR2 is FQNEAQ (reference sequence). This CDR3 is built from 13 residues. CDR3 sequence: CASSPDSDYEQYF. For the CDR3, the DNA is TGTGCCAGCAGCCCGGACAGCGACTACGAGCAGTACTTC.

This clone was counted a few times. The V call is TRBV7-9, the J call TRBJ1-2, with D perhaps TRBD1 (5 bases). Deletions cut 5 bases from V and 3 bases from J, with 10 bases between. In germline, CDR1 is SEHNR, CDR2 FQNEAQ (reference sequence). The CDR3 sequence is 13 residues long. The CDR3 coding sequence is TGTGCCAGCAGCCCCCGGGGGGACTATGGCTACACCTTC. Encoded protein: CASSPRGDYGYTF.

This chain connects TRBV5-8 to TRBJ2-7; 7 positions agree with TRBD2. Losses at the gene ends were 2 bases for V and 7 bases for J; bases not matched to a gene: 15. This CDR3 region has 16 residues. CDR1 and CDR2 from the germline V gene are SGHTS and YDEGEE. The CDR3 sequence is CASSFFHPRLGGEQYF. CDR3 DNA sequence: TGTGCCAGCAGCTTTTTCCATCCCCGTCTGGGAGGGGAGCAGTACTTC.

This clone was seen more than once but under ten times. V gene TRBV6-6 combines with J gene TRBJ1-1, with TRBD1 as a possible D gene (6 bases). V was cut by 6 bases and J by 11 bases, with 16 bases left in between. The CDR3 contains 12 residues. The V gene's germline CDR1 is MNHNY and CDR2 SVGAGI (reference sequence). The CDR3 DNA follows: TGTGCCAGCAGCGTAAGGAACAGGGACGCTTTCTTT. As protein: CASSVRNRDAFF.

This rearrangement joins TRBV5-1 to TRBJ1-2, with D unresolved. CDR1 is SGHRS and CDR2 is YFSETQ in the germline V gene. The V and J ends lost 2 bases and 8 bases respectively, with 16 bases between them. CDR3 size: 14 residues. CDR3 region: CASSFQRGSEGYTF. In DNA, the CDR3 is TGCGCCAGCAGCTTTCAGCGGGGTTCGGAGGGCTACACCTTC.

This chain uses TRBV9 with TRBJ2-3, with D tentatively TRBD2 (6 bases). Germline values: CDR1 SGDLS, CDR2 YYNGEE. Trimming left V 4 bases short and J 0 bases short, with 12 bases between. This CDR3 is 15 amino acids long. The CDR3 sequence is CASSPYAGSTDTQYF. The CDR3 DNA is TGTGCCAGCAGCCCGTATGCGGGGAGCACAGATACGCAGTATTTT.

This clone was detected once. The chain uses TRBV19 and TRBJ1-2; no reliable D call. Trimming left V 0 bases short and J 7 bases short, with 15 bases between. The CDR3 runs 15 residues. Germline CDR1 and CDR2: LNHDA and SQIVND (reference sequence). The CDR3 sequence is CASSIDRVRGGGYTF. The CDR3 coding sequence is TGTGCCAGTAGTATAGATCGGGTCCGCGGCGGTGGCTACACCTTC.

This chain links TRBV28 with TRBJ1-2; D unresolved. Germline V CDR1 and CDR2: MDHEN, SYDVKM. V shed 1 base and J shed 4 bases, with 10 bases lying between them. The CDR3 runs 14 residues. The CDR3 nucleotides read TGTGCCAGCAGTTTATCAAACAGCTTCTATGGCTACACCTTC. Its translation: CASSLSNSFYGYTF.

The chain carries TRBV28 and TRBJ2-5, with 7 bases matching TRBD1. The CDR3 length is 15 residues. Per germline, CDR1 MDHEN and CDR2 SYDVKM. V gave up 4 bases and J gave up 7 bases; unmatched junction bases: 12. CDR3 protein: CASSWQDRFEGTQYF. The CDR3 DNA is TGTGCCAGCAGTTGGCAGGACAGGTTTGAGGGGACCCAGTACTTC.

This chain joins TRBV4-2 and TRBJ2-3; 8 nucleotides align to TRBD2. Germline assignment: CDR1 LGHNA and CDR2 YNFKEQ. V trimming: 1 base; J trimming: 5 bases; junction bases outside the gene matches: 14. The CDR3 runs to 18 residues. Here the CDR3 reads CASSQVETSEGQGDTQYF. For the CDR3, the DNA is TGTGCCAGCAGCCAAGTAGAGACTAGCGAGGGGCAGGGAGATACGCAGTATTTT.

This chain links TRBV7-8 with TRBJ2-3, with TRBD2 matching 10 bases. V lost 5 bases and J lost 2; bases outside the gene matches: 7. CDR3 length equals 16 residues. Germline V gene sequence: CDR1 SGHVS, CDR2 FQNEAQ. The CDR3 DNA sequence: TGTGCCAGCAGCCCCGGTAGCGGGGGGCCCACAGATACGCAGTATTTT. This gives the protein CASSPGSGGPTDTQYF.

This clone was picked up a small number of times. The chain is built from TRBV7-9 and TRBJ1-1; weak D call: TRBD1 (5 bases). V shed 5 bases and J shed 8 bases, with 15 bases lying between them. Germline-derived CDR1 and CDR2 are SEHNR and FQNEAQ (reference sequence). The CDR3 is 13 residues long. CDR3 protein: CASSQAPGKEAFF. DNA of the CDR3: TGTGCCAGCAGCCAAGCCCCAGGGAAAGAAGCTTTCTTT. Together with reference TRBV7-9 and TRBJ1-1, the CDR3 gives the full variable domain: DTGVSQNPRHKITKRGQNVTFRCDPISEHNRLYWYRQTLGQGPEFLTYFQNEAQLEKSRLLSDRFSAERPKGSFSTLEIQRTEQGDSAMYLCASSQAPGKEAFFGQGTRLTVV.

CDR3 loop: CASASGLADTDTQYF. CDR3 DNA sequence: TGCGCCAGCGCCTCGGGACTAGCTGACACAGATACGCAGTATTTT. The chain couples TRBV5-1 to TRBJ2-3, with 9 bases aligning to TRBD2. Trimming removed 7 bases from V and 2 bases from J; junction bases left unmatched: 8. Germline-derived CDR1 and CDR2 are SGHRS and YFSETQ. This CDR3 comprises 15 residues.

The chain employs TRBV7-2 and TRBJ1-1, with D maybe TRBD1 (5 bases). Per germline, CDR1 SGHTA and CDR2 FQGNSA. The CDR3 contains 15 residues. The V end lost 4 bases, the J end lost 3 bases, and 15 bases lay between the germline ends. This CDR3 is CASSSRGYPYTEAFF. Written as DNA, the CDR3 is TGTGCCAGCAGCTCGCGGGGCTACCCTTACACTGAAGCTTTCTTT.